One T cell receptor (beta chain) is described in this entry. Its cognate antigen is unknown. V lost 4 bases, J lost 7 bases, and 19 bases stayed unmatched. The CDR3 consists of 17 residues. From germline, CDR1 is MNHEY and CDR2 SMNVEV (reference sequence). Measured with immunoSEQ multiplex PCR; TCRdb has only the in-frame clones, and not every one. The sample records over a million clones, 70% to 80% being singletons. The data stem from a study of shared clonotypes between healthy human individuals. Findings and limits, study-wide: It was only blood that was sampled, and tissue repertoires likely differ.

V gene TRBV27 combines with J gene TRBJ2-7; TRBD2 matches 7 bases. The source of this sequence is a man aged 18 to 35 in good health. Some clones in this sample may be carry-over from other donors' samples. Material for sequencing was memory CD4+ T cells from PBMCs. Subset denoted: CD45RA-negative fraction. CDR3 loop: CASSYSRGAGETGEQYF. CDR3 bases: TGTGCCAGCAGTTATTCGAGGGGTGCGGGAGAAACTGGGGAGCAGTACTTC.